This entry features one T cell receptor (beta chain) sequence. Measured with immunoSEQ multiplex PCR; TCRdb has only the in-frame clones, and not every one. The data show 95,000 to 150,000 clones, with under 90% seen just once and approximately 4.8% held by the top ten. The data belong to a study of T cell responses to AZD1222 COVID-19 vaccine. Between the trimmed V and J ends, which lost 1 base and 4 bases, there was a span of 13 bases. CDR1 is SEHNR and CDR2 is FQNEAQ in the germline V gene (reference sequence). The CDR3 loop spans 15 amino acids. The sequence was collected from an adult in good health. Sequences were derived from peripheral blood, sampled on day 0 of AZD1222 vaccination. The gene calls are TRBV7-9 and TRBJ1-2; D remains ambiguous. CDR3 nucleotides: TGTGCCAGCAGCTTAGATTCATTTTCTCTCTATGGCTACACCTTC. Its translation: CASSLDSFSLYGYTF.